This paragraph covers one T cell receptor (beta chain) sequence. Which antigen it targets is not known. Within one base of it there is no much larger clone, and no base qualities were kept. The sample comes from a study of CD8+CD57+ T cells in acquired aplastic anemia (dated by TCRdb to between 2017 and 2018). For the wider study: Extracted DNA from sorted CD4+ and CD8+ cells averaged around 2.9 ug, ranging from about 0.18 to 27.4 ug. An average of roughly 10 million reads for CD4+ cells and 11.0 million reads for CD8+ cells was obtained from healthy donor samples.

What the authors observed across the whole study: CD8+ Simpson's diversity did not differ significantly between patients and healthy controls (P=0.060). Although roughly 29 CD8+ CDR3 sequences were shared by patients and controls, these sequences appeared highly expressed in patients and within the immunodominant clones of patients.

TCR repertoires of sorted CD4+ and CD8+ blood T cells from severe aplastic anemia patients and healthy subjects were deep-sequenced in the study. Ficoll-Paque density gradient centrifugation was used to isolate peripheral blood mononuclear cells. Before DNA was extracted, CD4+ and CD8+ T cells were sorted using either FACS or magnetic beads. CDR1 DFQATT and CDR2 SNEGSKA are derived from the germline V gene (reference sequence). A distance of 20 bases separates the germline ends of V and J, which lose 7 bases and 7 bases respectively. The CDR3 sequence holds 14 residues, the cysteine and phenylalanine included. Only CDR3 DNA is held: 42 bases, read in frame from base 1. TCR beta VDJ combination and CDR3 sequence profiling used genomic DNA as the template. TCR repertoire sequencing was run on an Illumina HiSeq 2000. In the paper's pipeline: Repertoire assessment relied on Simpson's diversity index, CDR3 size and DJ length profiles, and TRBV/TRBJ rearrangement plots. The most abundant DNA sequence in the deep sequencing data was defined as the immunodominant clone. CDR3 amino acid sequences were screened for sharing across subjects and compared with published repertoires and the VDJdb database. TCRdb reprocessing: public reads trimmed at Q25 with fastp, clones called with MiXCR, in-frame beta chains kept. Every CDR3 protein is listed once, alongside the most common genes and DNA of its rows. Here the V and J calls rest on TCRdb's processing, not on the authors' analysis. The sample table records hundreds of thousands of distinct CDR3 sequences; about two thirds of these occur just once. The top ten clonotypes cover 4% of the sample.

Sequencing input: sorted CD4+, CD8+, or CD8+CD57+ T cells (not recorded which) from PBMCs. The clonotype was recovered from a human donor in good health, serving as a control. This chain is built from TRBV20-1 and TRBJ1-5; TRBD1 is a possible D gene, resting on 6 matching bases. For the CDR3, the sequence is CSGGTPGGRQPQHF. The nucleotide sequence reads as follows: TGCAGTGGGGGTACCCCGGGGGGCAGGCAGCCCCAGCATTTT.